This TCR beta chain comes out of a study of shared clonotypes between healthy human individuals. Study-wide results and caveats: Blood was the sole source, and tissue repertoires probably differ.

The CDR3 contains 14 residues. Looked up from germline, CDR1 is SGHAT and CDR2 is FQNNGV. V was pared by 7 bases and J by 9 bases, with 8 bases of the junction left unmatched. Every unsorted PBMC PCR replicate was loaded with 300 ng DNA, roughly 32,000 T cell genomes. Some clones are missing from TCRdb's copy, which holds only in-frame ones; the method was immunoSEQ multiplex PCR. The data contain about 510,000 clones, more than 65% of them singletons. Extraction of genomic DNA in unsorted samples used approximately 94 million PBMCs. In the case of this clone: Antigen: not known.

The V gene is TRBV11-2, the J gene TRBJ2-5; TRBD2 matches at 13 bases. The receptor was isolated from a woman aged 40-49 years in good health. Some clones in this sample may be carry-over from other donors' samples. The sample was PBMCs. The CDR3 protein is CASTPSGLAGAQYF. The CDR3 DNA is TGTGCCAGCACTCCATCCGGACTAGCGGGGGCCCAGTACTTC. Full variable domain (missing parts from reference TRBV11-2 and TRBJ2-5): EAGVAQSPRYKIIEKRQSVAFWCNPISGHATLYWYQQILGQGPKLLIQFQNNGVVDDSQLPKDRFSAERLKGVDSTLKIQPAKLEDSAVYLCASTPSGLAGAQYFGPGTRLLVL.